A single sample is the source of the 19 T cell receptor beta chains below, sequenced in a study of regulatory T cells in long-lasting Graves disease (dated by TCRdb to the early 2020s). The time point label corresponds to: newly diagnosed GD, antithyroid drugs for less than 3 months. For both TCR sequencing and RNA sequencing, RNA was extracted from PBMCs using TRIzol. The library was made by multiplex PCR. Sequencing took place on an Illumina HiSeq 4000. iRepertoire HTBI primers and Arm-PCR amplification of CDR3 regions were used to construct TCR beta libraries. The public sequencing data were trimmed at Q25 with fastp and processed into clonotypes with MiXCR by TCRdb, which kept only in-frame beta chains. Rows with a matching CDR3 protein are joined into one entry that keeps the most common DNA and genes. The sample table lists a few hundred thousand distinct CDR3 sequences, 13% to 15% of them with a count of one. The biggest ten clones account for approximately 15% of the sample.

These same records also appear under a second study, on T cells in Graves' hyperthyroidism and ophthalmopathy.

Source: peripheral blood mononuclear cells (PBMCs), taken at new diagnosis, from a patient treated with antithyroid drugs. These receptors all stem from a woman aged 45-59 years with Graves disease. Donor details come from another sample of the same person, matched by shared clones.

This clonotype appeared many times. V and J are TRBV12-3 or TRBV12-4 and TRBJ2-5, with no clear D. The CDR3 has 15 residues. V was cut by 0 bases and J by 5 bases, with 13 bases left in between. DNA for the CDR3: TGTGCCAGCAGTTTAGCAGCTACGGCCTTGGAGACCCAGTACTTC. Translated: CASSLAATALETQYF.

This clonotype was observed a few times. The V call is TRBV5-4, the J call TRBJ1-1, with D tentatively TRBD1 (5 bases). Trimming took 7 bases from V and 4 from J, leaving 20 bases between them. Looked up from germline, CDR1 is SGHNT and CDR2 is YYREEE (reference sequence). The CDR3 loop spans 15 amino acids. CDR3 residues: CASLLAKGGATEAFF. The CDR3 nucleotides are TGTGCCAGCCTTCTGGCGAAGGGTGGGGCCACTGAAGCTTTCTTT. Complete variable domain (other parts from reference TRBV5-4 and TRBJ1-1): ETGVTQSPTHLIKTRGQQVTLRCSSQSGHNTVSWYQQALGQGPQFIFQYYREEENGRGNFPPRFSGLQFPNYSSELNVNALELDDSALYLCASLLAKGGATEAFFGQGTRLTVV.

Many counts were recorded for this clonotype. The genes are TRBV7-2 and TRBJ2-2; 8 bases fit TRBD2. V gave up 2 bases and J gave up 8 bases; unmatched junction bases: 10. Germline CDR1 and CDR2: SGHTA and FQGNSA. The CDR3 has 16 amino acids. The CDR3 loop is CASSLRTSQIKGELFF. The CDR3 coding sequence is TGTGCCAGCAGCTTAAGGACTAGCCAGATTAAAGGGGAGCTGTTTTTT.

This clonotype has ten or more counts. The chain employs TRBV27 and TRBJ1-2; 7 bases fit TRBD1. Looked up from germline, CDR1 is MNHEY and CDR2 is SMNVEV (reference sequence). V lost 4 bases to trimming and J lost 4 bases; unmatched junction nucleotides: 6. The CDR3 has 14 amino acids. Here the CDR3 DNA reads TGTGCCAGCAGTTCCTACCGGGACAGCTATGGCTACACCTTC. This sequence encodes CASSSYRDSYGYTF.

This clonotype has only a few counts. J is TRBJ2-5 and V is TRBV7-9, with D possibly matching TRBD2 (6 bases). The germline gives CDR1 SEHNR, CDR2 FQNEAQ (reference sequence). The germline V and J ends were trimmed by 3 bases and 5 bases, with 13 bases remaining between them. The CDR3 is 14 residues long. Here the CDR3 DNA reads TGTGCCAGCAGCTTGCATGCGGGAATGGAGACCCAGTACTTC. This gives the protein CASSLHAGMETQYF.

This clonotype was recorded many times. This chain uses TRBV12-3 or TRBV12-4 with TRBJ2-1; maybe TRBD2 (6 bases). The CDR3 runs to 15 residues. Trimming took off 5 bases at V and 0 bases at J, with 11 bases between the two ends. CDR3 in amino acids: CASSETSSSYNEQFF. CDR3 in DNA: TGTGCCAGCAGTGAGACTAGTAGCTCCTACAATGAGCAGTTCTTC.

Details on this clonotype: The junction differs from germline at one of its ends, possibly a read error. The chain employs TRBV5-1 and TRBJ2-5, with D possibly being TRBD1 (6 bases). The length of the CDR3 is 15 residues. CDR1 is SGHRS, CDR2 YFSETQ, per germline. In DNA, the CDR3 is TGCGCCAGCAGCTTGGAGTCCAGGGGCGAAGTGACCCGGTACTTC. It codes for CASSLESRGEVTRYF.

About this clonotype: The junction does not match germline at one end; this may be a read error. This sequence joins TRBV7-8 and TRBJ1-2, with no clear D. This CDR3 contains 16 residues. Germline V CDR1 and CDR2: SGHVS, FQNEAQ. For the CDR3, the DNA is TGTGCCAGCACTCCCGGAGACCGGTCGAGATTCTATAGCTACACCTTC. It encodes CASTPGDRSRFYSYTF. The variable domain in full, with the rest retrieved from reference TRBV7-8 and TRBJ1-2, is GAGVSQSPRYKVAKRGQDVALRCDPISGHVSLFWYQQALGQGPEFLTYFQNEAQLDKSGLPSDRFFAERPEGSVSTLKIQRTQQEDSAVYLCASTPGDRSRFYSYTFGSGTRLTVV.

Turning to this clonotype: This may come from a read error, since a much larger clone is one base off. J is TRBJ2-1 and V is TRBV20-1; TRBD2 matches 14 bases. The CDR3 is 17 residues long. V trimming: 0 bases; J trimming: 2 bases; junction bases outside the gene matches: 3. Germline V lookup: CDR1 DFQATT, CDR2 SNEGSKA (reference sequence). The CDR3 sequence: CSARDRLAGGAYNEQFF. For the CDR3, the DNA is TGCAGTGCTAGAGATCGACTAGCGGGAGGGGCCTACAATGAGCAGTTCTTC.

V and J are TRBV9 and TRBJ2-3; D not certain. This CDR3 contains 13 residues. Looked up from germline, CDR1 is SGDLS and CDR2 is YYNGEE. V gave up 0 bases and J gave up 10 bases, with 12 bases separating them. CDR3 sequence: CASSVEPNGPQYF. The CDR3 DNA is TGTGCCAGCAGCGTAGAACCCAATGGTCCGCAGTATTTT.

The CDR3 protein is CASSRPSGLAGSGETQYF. In nucleotides, the CDR3 is TGTGCCAGCAGCCGGCCCAGTGGGCTAGCGGGATCCGGGGAGACCCAGTACTTC. The chain is built from TRBV28 and TRBJ2-5; TRBD2 aligns across 9 bases. Looked up from germline, CDR1 is MDHEN and CDR2 is SYDVKM. The V segment lost 6 bases and the J segment 5 bases; nucleotides outside the gene matches: 19. The CDR3 has 18 amino acids.

As regards this clonotype: This may arise from a read error, as a much more abundant clone is one base away. The rearrangement joins TRBV30 to TRBJ2-7, with D possibly being TRBD1 or TRBD2 (5 bases each). The CDR3 extends over 14 amino acids. Germline CDR1 reads GTSNPN; CDR2 reads SVGIG (reference sequence). The CDR3 region is CAWESTEGVYEHYF. For the CDR3, the DNA is TGTGCCTGGGAATCGACAGAGGGTGTCTACGAGCACTACTTC.

This clonotype occurred many times. The rearrangement joins TRBV5-8 to TRBJ1-6; no clear D gene. The CDR3 is made up of 13 amino acids. Per germline, CDR1 SGHTS and CDR2 YDEGEE. V was pared by 0 bases and J by 9 bases, with 7 bases between. As DNA, the CDR3 is TGTGCCAGCAGCTTGGACCGTTTTTCACCCCTCCACTTT. This codes for CASSLDRFSPLHF. Full variable domain (missing parts from reference TRBV5-8 and TRBJ1-6): EAGVTQSPTHLIKTRGQQATLRCSPISGHTSVYWYQQALGLGLQFLLWYDEGEERNRGNFPPRFSGRQFPNYSSELNVNALELEDSALYLCASSLDRFSPLHFGNGTRLTVT.

The sample holds many counts of this clonotype. This chain connects TRBV2 to TRBJ1-1; D not certain. The length of the CDR3 is 14 residues. Germline V gene lookup returns CDR1 SNHLY and CDR2 FYNNEI. The V end was cut by 8 bases, the J end by 4 bases, with 17 bases between. CDR3 nucleotide sequence: TGTGCCAGCGGTGCCCCTTCAAGAGTCACTGAAGCTTTCTTT. This codes for CASGAPSRVTEAFF.

At least ten counts were recorded for this clonotype. This chain connects TRBV10-3 to TRBJ2-3; D not certain. Looked up from germline, CDR1 is ENHRY and CDR2 is SYGVKD. The ends were cut back, 4 bases at V and 0 bases at J, with 8 bases in the middle. The length of the CDR3 is 14 residues. The CDR3 DNA follows: TGTGCCATCAGTGCGGTCTCTAGCACAGATACGCAGTATTTT. Amino acid sequence: CAISAVSSTDTQYF.

On this clonotype itself: A much larger clone sits a single nucleotide away, making a read error possible. This chain links TRBV5-1 with TRBJ2-1; D tentatively fits TRBD1 or TRBD2 (5 bases each). CDR1 and CDR2 (germline): SGHRS, YFSETQ. CDR3 length: 15 residues. CDR3 DNA: TGCGCCAGCTCCATGGGGGTGAGCTCCTACAATAAGCAGTTCTTC. It is translated as CASSMGVSSYNKQFF. Filled out from reference TRBV5-1 and TRBJ2-1, the complete variable domain reads KAGVTQTPRYLIKTRGQQVTLSCSPISGHRSVSWYQQTPGQGLQFLFEYFSETQRNKGNFPGRFSGRQFSNSRSEMNVSTLELGDSALYLCASSMGVSSYNKQFFGPGTRLTVL.

The table lists this clonotype with many counts. The genes are TRBV6-9 and TRBJ2-7; D might be TRBD1 (5 bases). CDR1 is MNHGY, CDR2 SVAAGI, per germline. Trimming stripped 3 bases from V and 3 bases from J, with 12 bases between. The CDR3 contains 14 residues. In nucleotides, the CDR3 is TGTGCCAGCAGTTACGCAGGGATGGACTACGAGCAGTACTTC. Its protein is CASSYAGMDYEQYF.

This clonotype was detected only a few times. The rearrangement uses TRBV13 and TRBJ1-6; D gene ambiguous. The CDR3 is 13 residues long. V lost 5 bases to trimming and J lost 7 bases, with 9 bases between them. Germline loops: CDR1 PRHDT, CDR2 FYEKMQ (reference sequence). This chain's CDR3 is CASSAARNSPLHF. The CDR3 nucleotides are TGTGCCAGCAGCGCAGCCAGGAATTCACCCCTCCACTTT.

Many counts were recorded for this clonotype. The chain recombines TRBV2 with TRBJ1-2; D possibly corresponds to TRBD1 (5 bases). Per germline, CDR1 SNHLY and CDR2 FYNNEI. V lost 1 base to trimming and J lost 4 bases, with 10 bases between them. The CDR3 covers 14 residues. The CDR3 spells CASSEVQGPYGYTF. The CDR3 DNA reads as TGTGCCAGCAGTGAAGTCCAGGGACCCTATGGCTACACCTTC.